This T cell receptor (beta chain) was sequenced in a study of T cells in Graves' hyperthyroidism and ophthalmopathy. Trimming shortened V by 6 bases and J by 2 bases, and 11 bases separated the two germline ends. This CDR3 comprises 14 residues. Germline CDR1 is DFQATT and CDR2 is SNEGSKA (reference sequence). Of note for this clonotype: What it recognizes is unknown.

Study results and limitations: From stable hyperthyroidism, ophthalmopathy was set apart by a 13 V-J model.

A Clinical Activity Score of at least 3, a NOSPECS grade of at least 4 and a duration under 3 months were recorded in the ophthalmopathy patients. Orbital computed tomography, thyroid ultrasound, serum thyroxine and TRAb, and clinical symptoms together informed the diagnoses. About 10 ml fresh peripheral blood yielded the PBMCs. The CDR3 regions of TCR beta were amplified from RNA transcripts. TCR CDR3 regions were first amplified by RT-PCR with HTBI primers. TCRdb independently ran MiXCR on the multiplex PCR reads; one entry per CDR3 protein. The sample yields about 480,000 distinct CDR3 sequences, approximately 23% seen once.

The V and J genes are TRBV20-1 and TRBJ2-6; TRBD1 might be the D (5 bases). The TCR comes from a woman in her 70s with Graves' ophthalmopathy. Sequencing was carried out using blood. As DNA, the CDR3 is TGCAGTGCCAGGGCACAGGCTGGGGCCAACGTCCTGACTTTC. Residues: CSARAQAGANVLTF.